This section outlines one T cell receptor (beta chain) sequence together with its context. The antigen is unknown. The entry originates in a study of CD8 T cells in ankylosing spondylitis. The study's findings and limits: Researchers reportedly found disease-linked clones significantly enriched in matched ankylosing spondylitis synovial fluid.

This CDR3 spans 12 amino acids. Germline lookup yields CDR1 MNHNY and CDR2 SVGAGI (reference sequence). V gave up 2 bases and J gave up 9 bases, with 8 bases separating them. TCRdb fed the 5' RACE reads into MiXCR, producing one record per CDR3 protein. The sample has 350,000 or so distinct CDR3 sequences; around a tenth are singletons. V and J are TRBV6-6 and TRBJ2-1, with no clear D. What was sequenced was blood, either unsorted or a sorted T cell fraction (not recorded which). This sequence originates from a female donor with ankylosing spondylitis or in good health (not recorded which). In DNA, the CDR3 is TGTGCCAGCAGTTACAGGCAGAGTGAGCAGTTCTTC. Residues: CASSYRQSEQFF.